This TCR beta chain stems from a study of Graves' ophthalmopathy and Graves' hyperthyroidism. V shed 9 bases and J shed 4 bases, with 13 bases lying between them. Germline V gene lookup returns CDR1 SNHLY and CDR2 FYNNEI. The CDR3 spans 12 residues. RNA transcripts were the source from which TCR beta CDR3 regions were amplified. First-round RT-PCR used HTBI primers; second-round multiplex PCR followed. TCRdb reanalysed the multiplex PCR reads using MiXCR and keeps one entry per CDR3 protein. The sample carries more than 1,000,000 distinct CDR3 sequences, around a third recorded once. Hyperthyroidism patients had new diagnoses, durations under 2 months, and ages of 18 to 65.

This chain connects TRBV2 to TRBJ2-7; D is unclear. The sequence was obtained from an adult man with Graves' hyperthyroidism. The sample was peripheral blood or thyroid tissue (not recorded which). The CDR3 DNA follows: TGTGCCAGTCGGATCGTGGCATACGAGCAGTACTTC. It is translated as CASRIVAYEQYF.